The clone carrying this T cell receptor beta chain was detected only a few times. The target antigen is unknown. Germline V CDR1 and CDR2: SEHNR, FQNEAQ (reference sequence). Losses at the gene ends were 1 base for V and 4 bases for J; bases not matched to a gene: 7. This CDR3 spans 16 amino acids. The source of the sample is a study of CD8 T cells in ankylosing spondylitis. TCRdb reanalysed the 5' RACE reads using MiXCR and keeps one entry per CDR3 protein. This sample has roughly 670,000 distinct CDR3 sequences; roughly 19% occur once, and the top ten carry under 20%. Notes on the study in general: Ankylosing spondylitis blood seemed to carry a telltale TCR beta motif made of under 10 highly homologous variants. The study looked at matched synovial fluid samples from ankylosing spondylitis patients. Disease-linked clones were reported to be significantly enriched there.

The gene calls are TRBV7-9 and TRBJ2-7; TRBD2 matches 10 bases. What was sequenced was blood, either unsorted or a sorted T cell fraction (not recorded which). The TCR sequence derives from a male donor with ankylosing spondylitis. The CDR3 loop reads CASSLGALAGEYEQYF. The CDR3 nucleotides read TGTGCCAGCAGCTTAGGGGCCCTAGCGGGAGAATACGAGCAGTACTTC.